The entry below gives a single T cell receptor (beta chain) sequence along with its context. CDR3 length: 15 residues. Germline assignment: CDR1 SNHLY and CDR2 FYNNEI. The V end was cut by 7 bases, the J end by 0 bases, with 12 bases between. This sample is drawn from a study of T cell changes during pregnancy in multiple sclerosis. Sequencing was performed with immunoSEQ multiplex PCR; in TCRdb, only in-frame clones are kept and a portion is missing. The repertoire holds some 43,000 clones, under 90% seen once, with under 1.5% in the top ten. This receptor was taken from a female donor in good health, enrolled as a control in a pregnancy study. Sample: peripheral blood, taken in the first trimester of pregnancy. V and J are TRBV2 and TRBJ1-4, with TRBD1 as a possible D gene (6 bases). In DNA form, the CDR3 reads TGTGCCAGCACCTTGGACAGCTCAACTAATGAAAAACTGTTTTTT. Translated: CASTLDSSTNEKLFF.